This TCR beta chain was obtained from a study of blood T cell repertoires in COVID-19. Across the study: Sites across the United States, Italy and Spain contributed samples from acute and convalescent COVID-19. In each case, the material was cDNA or gDNA derived from T cells, B-cell-depleted T cells, or PBMCs.

Per the original methods: Counts of nucleated cells, estimated from reference gene primer amplification, were obtained. Generated by immunoSEQ multiplex PCR, the TCRdb table keeps only in-frame clones and is missing some. Clone size and V and J calls were adopted from that table, with D and trimming inferred from the DNA. The table shows hundreds of thousands of clones, with roughly 85% occurring only once. The J segment lost 0 bases and the V segment lost 6 bases, leaving 16 bases of the junction unmatched. Germline values: CDR1 MNHEY, CDR2 SMNVEV (reference sequence). The CDR3 runs 19 residues. This TCR was sampled from a woman in her seventies with active or convalescent COVID-19. Sequenced input: peripheral blood. The V gene is TRBV27, the J gene TRBJ2-3; 9 nucleotides line up with TRBD2. This CDR3 reads CASSYNLGITSGSTDTQYF. The CDR3 DNA reads as TGTGCCAGCAGCTACAACTTAGGAATAACTAGCGGGAGCACAGATACGCAGTATTTT.